What follows is one T cell receptor beta chain and its context. Its antigen is as yet unknown. These data originate in a study of persistence of HIV-infected CD4 T cells. Sequencing used immunoSEQ version 4 in survey mode. The repertoire was sequenced with immunoSEQ multiplex PCR; TCRdb's copy has only in-frame clones and lacks some. The data contain around 35,000 clones, 80% to 90% of them singletons. This nonspecific control used anti-CD3/anti-CD28 bead stimulation of CD4+ T cells. Sorting selected CD4+ T cells upregulating both CD40 ligand and CD69. CD8+ T cells were removed from PBMCs prior to stimulation. Deletions cut 6 bases from V and 2 bases from J, with 10 bases between. The CDR3 contains 13 residues.

The source material was CD4+ T cells sorted from PBMCs after approximately 19-hour stimulation, sampled from a patient who received antiretroviral therapy. This sequence originates from an adult man with HIV who was CMV-seropositive. The chain links TRBV12-3 or TRBV12-4 to TRBJ1-1; D ambiguous. The chain's CDR3 is CASRSRANTEAFF. CDR3 sequence (DNA): TGTGCCAGCAGATCCCGGGCAAACACTGAAGCTTTCTTT.